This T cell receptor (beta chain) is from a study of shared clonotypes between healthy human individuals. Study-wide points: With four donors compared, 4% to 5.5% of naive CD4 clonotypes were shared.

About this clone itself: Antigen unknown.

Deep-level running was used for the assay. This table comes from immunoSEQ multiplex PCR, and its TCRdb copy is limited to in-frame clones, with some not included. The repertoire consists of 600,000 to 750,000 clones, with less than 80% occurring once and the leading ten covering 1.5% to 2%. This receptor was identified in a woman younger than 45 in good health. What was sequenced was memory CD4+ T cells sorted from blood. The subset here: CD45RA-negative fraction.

This CDR3 is CASSYQTTGNYEQYF. DNA of the CDR3: TGTGCCAGCAGTTATCAAACCACGGGGAACTACGAGCAGTACTTC. This sequence joins TRBV6-5 and TRBJ2-7; maybe TRBD2 (5 bases). The CDR3 spans 15 residues. V lost 3 bases to trimming and J lost 3 bases, with 15 bases between them. Germline V gives CDR1 MNHEY, CDR2 SVGAGI.